Listed here are 27 T cell receptor beta chains from one sample, sequenced in a study of neurological immune-mediated disorders. Time point given: technical triplicate 3. TCRdb reprocessed the 5' RACE reads with MiXCR, giving one entry per CDR3 protein. Of some 30,000 distinct CDR3 sequences listed, about 16% are singletons. The sample was CD4+ T cells from blood. The receptor source for this set is a female donor with HTLV-1-associated myelopathy (HAM/TSP).

This clonotype has ten or more counts. The genes are TRBV12-3 or TRBV12-4 and TRBJ2-4; D is perhaps TRBD1 (7 bases). V was clipped by 8 bases and J by 7 bases, with 21 bases between them. The CDR3 has 15 amino acids. In DNA form, the CDR3 reads TGTGCCAGCGGTCAGGGTGACAGGGAGGTGAACATTCAGTACTTC. Its protein is CASGQGDREVNIQYF.

V and J are TRBV6-1 and TRBJ1-5, with 9 bases lining up with TRBD1. Germline loops: CDR1 MNHNS, CDR2 SASEGT. This CDR3 comprises 14 residues. Unmatched junction bases numbered 5, after V lost 6 bases and J lost 5 bases. CDR3 sequence (DNA): TGTGCCAGCAGGAGTCGGACAGGGGATCAGCCCCAGCATTTT. Its protein product is CASRSRTGDQPQHF.

Only a few counts were recorded for this clonotype. The chain is built from TRBV7-6 and TRBJ2-5, with 16 positions matching TRBD2. The CDR3 spans 16 residues. Germline values: CDR1 SGHVS, CDR2 FNYEAQ. Trimming took 3 bases from V and 2 from J; bases not matched to a gene: 0. CDR3 nucleotides: TGTGCCAGCAGCTTGGGACTAGCGGGAGGGCAAGAGACCCAGTACTTC. This sequence encodes CASSLGLAGGQETQYF.

This clonotype was detected ten times or more. The CDR3 DNA is TGTGCCAGCAGTTTAGGACACCTGAACACTGAAGCTTTCTTT. Its translation is CASSLGHLNTEAFF. The chain uses TRBV28 and TRBJ1-1, with D possibly TRBD1 on 5 matching bases. V lost 2 bases to trimming and J lost 0 bases, with 7 bases between them. The CDR3 has 14 residues. Per the germline V gene, CDR1 is MDHEN and CDR2 is SYDVKM.

The sample holds many counts of this clonotype. The chain is built from TRBV6-4 and TRBJ1-2; no firm D call. Trimming shortened V by 2 bases and J by 2 bases, and 6 bases separated the two germline ends. Germline CDR1 is MRHNA and CDR2 is SNTAGT. This CDR3 contains 13 residues. As DNA, the CDR3 is TGTGCCAGCAGTGACGGTGCCAACTATGGCTACACCTTC. Translation gives CASSDGANYGYTF.

This clonotype has at least ten counts. The genes are TRBV5-6 and TRBJ1-1, with unresolved D. The germline V gene has CDR1 SGHDT and CDR2 YYEEEE. The CDR3 runs 14 residues. Trimming pared 4 bases from V and 4 bases from J, leaving 14 bases between. DNA of the CDR3: TGTGCCAGCAGCCGTCAGATGGGGAGCACTGAAGCTTTCTTT. Amino acid sequence: CASSRQMGSTEAFF.

This clonotype was observed many times. V and J are TRBV20-1 and TRBJ2-1; D gene ambiguous. Looked up from germline, CDR1 is DFQATT and CDR2 is SNEGSKA (reference sequence). The CDR3 has 16 amino acids. V was shortened by 0 bases and J by 0 bases, with 12 bases between the two germline ends. The DNA for the CDR3 is TGCAGTGCTAGAGATCAGTCTAGTCACTCCTACAATGAGCAGTTCTTC. The encoded protein is CSARDQSSHSYNEQFF.

There are many counts of this clonotype. The CDR3 sequence is CSAREALAGAPFFNEQFF. The CDR3 coding sequence is TGCAGTGCTAGAGAAGCCCTAGCGGGAGCACCGTTTTTCAATGAGCAGTTCTTC. The J gene is TRBJ2-1, the V gene TRBV20-1; 10 bases line up with TRBD2. CDR3 length: 18 residues. Germline V gives CDR1 DFQATT, CDR2 SNEGSKA (reference sequence). V trimming: 0 bases; J trimming: 6 bases; junction bases outside the gene matches: 14.

This clonotype was counted ten times or more. V usage is TRBV20-1 and J usage is TRBJ1-5; perhaps TRBD1 as D (5 bases). Looked up from germline, CDR1 is DFQATT and CDR2 is SNEGSKA (reference sequence). The V end was cut by 3 bases, the J end by 4 bases, with 10 bases between. The CDR3 has 13 residues. The CDR3 DNA reads TGCAGTGCTAGTGGGGGGGATAATCAGCCCCAGCATTTT. As protein: CSASGGDNQPQHF.

This clonotype was seen a few times. The DNA is left out, because the CDR3 cannot be placed on it with certainty; the CDR3 is given as TCRdb lists it. The chain couples TRBV7-2 to TRBJ2-1; the table's D call, TRBD1, has no DNA check behind it. The CDR3 is 19 residues long, counting both termini. CDR1 SGHTA and CDR2 FQGNSA come from the germline V gene. CDR3 amino acids: CASSFYICSALSHYNEQFF.

In its sample, this clonotype was seen many times. The J gene is TRBJ1-2, the V gene TRBV20-1, with D possibly matching TRBD1 (5 bases). The CDR3 is 13 amino acids. V was clipped by 4 bases and J by 6 bases, with 15 bases between them. Germline values: CDR1 DFQATT, CDR2 SNEGSKA (reference sequence). CDR3 protein: CSATLGGGHGYTF. For the CDR3, the DNA is TGCAGTGCTACTTTGGGGGGTGGGCATGGCTACACCTTC.

This clonotype was seen at least ten times. The J gene is TRBJ1-5, the V gene TRBV20-1, with a possible D match to TRBD1 (5 bases). Germline V gene lookup returns CDR1 DFQATT and CDR2 SNEGSKA (reference sequence). The CDR3 is 13 residues long. Deletions cut 3 bases from V and 7 bases from J, with 13 bases between. CDR3 in amino acids: CSASRREGQPQHF. The DNA for the CDR3 is TGCAGTGCTAGCCGCAGGGAGGGACAGCCCCAGCATTTT.

This clonotype was counted many times. DNA of the CDR3: TGCAGCGTTGAAGAGGTCCCACCCGGGGTCTATGGCTACACCTTC. As protein: CSVEEVPPGVYGYTF. V usage is TRBV29-1 and J usage is TRBJ1-2; D ambiguous. Between the trimmed V and J ends, which lost 0 bases and 4 bases, there was a span of 15 bases. This CDR3 is built from 15 residues. In germline, CDR1 is SQVTM, CDR2 ANQGSEA.

The chain is built from TRBV19 and TRBJ1-1, with TRBD1 as a possible D gene (6 bases). The germline V gene encodes CDR1 LNHDA and CDR2 SQIVND (reference sequence). Trimming took 6 bases from V and 0 from J, leaving 14 bases between them. CDR3 length: 15 residues. CDR3 protein: CASRTGTRVNTEAFF. Written as DNA, the CDR3 is TGTGCCAGTAGAACCGGGACAAGGGTGAACACTGAAGCTTTCTTT.

This clonotype was seen ten or more times. J is TRBJ2-1 and V is TRBV5-1; 8 nucleotides agree with TRBD1. This CDR3 region has 18 residues. V lost 4 bases, J lost 0 bases, and 12 bases stayed unmatched. CDR1 and CDR2 from the germline V gene are SGHRS and YFSETQ. The CDR3 bases are TGCGCCAGCAGCCTCGGACAGGGCTCCGAGAGCTCCTACAATGAGCAGTTCTTC. Protein product: CASSLGQGSESSYNEQFF.

This clonotype was counted ten times or more. The CDR3 DNA is TGCAGTGCTAGGTTCTACACGGGACTAGCGGGAGGGCTCACAGATACGCAGTATTTT. This encodes CSARFYTGLAGGLTDTQYF. The chain is built from TRBV20-1 and TRBJ2-3, with TRBD2 matching 16 bases. The CDR3 runs 19 residues. V was pared by 3 bases and J by 2 bases, with 11 bases of the junction left unmatched. CDR1 and CDR2 from the germline V gene are DFQATT and SNEGSKA (reference sequence).

This clonotype is medium-sized (0.01 to 0.1%). The CDR3 protein is CASSLAQTDEQYF. As DNA, the CDR3 is TGTGCCAGCAGCTTAGCCCAAACAGACGAGCAGTACTTC. This chain links TRBV7-9 with TRBJ2-7; D is undetermined. Trimming stripped 0 bases from V and 5 bases from J, with 8 bases between. The CDR3 extends over 13 amino acids. Germline V gene data show CDR1 as SEHNR and CDR2 as FQNEAQ (reference sequence). The variable domain in full, completed from reference TRBV7-9 and TRBJ2-7, reads DTGVSQNPRHKITKRGQNVTFRCDPISEHNRLYWYRQTLGQGPEFLTYFQNEAQLEKSRLLSDRFSAERPKGSFSTLEIQRTEQGDSAMYLCASSLAQTDEQYFGPGTRLTVT.

This clonotype came up many times. The chain couples TRBV5-1 to TRBJ2-3; D not certain. Germline V gives CDR1 SGHRS, CDR2 YFSETQ. Deletions cut 1 base from V and 0 bases from J, with 12 bases between. This CDR3 spans 16 amino acids. In DNA form, the CDR3 reads TGCGCCAGCAGCTTGCCCCCGGGCAGGAGCACAGATACGCAGTATTTT. This sequence encodes CASSLPPGRSTDTQYF. Supplemented by reference TRBV5-1 and TRBJ2-3, the full variable domain reads KAGVTQTPRYLIKTRGQQVTLSCSPISGHRSVSWYQQTPGQGLQFLFEYFSETQRNKGNFPGRFSGRQFSNSRSEMNVSTLELGDSALYLCASSLPPGRSTDTQYFGPGTRLTVL.

The chain joins TRBV11-3 to TRBJ2-1; D is undetermined. The germline gives CDR1 SGHNT, CDR2 YENEEA. The CDR3 spans 13 residues. Between the trimmed V and J ends, which lost 0 bases and 15 bases, there was a span of 15 bases. The CDR3 region is CASSLDPPSRLFF. CDR3 nucleotides: TGTGCCAGCAGCTTAGATCCCCCTTCACGTTTGTTCTTC. Full variable domain (missing parts from reference TRBV11-3 and TRBJ2-1): EAGVVQSPRYKIIEKKQPVAFWCNPISGHNTLYWYLQNLGQGPELLIRYENEEAVDDSQLPKDRFSAERLKGVDSTLKIQPAELGDSAVYLCASSLDPPSRLFFGPGTRLTVL.

This clonotype was observed at least ten times. This rearrangement joins TRBV5-5 to TRBJ2-1, with unresolved D. Deletions cut 3 bases from V and 5 bases from J, with 12 bases between. Germline CDR1 is SGHKS and CDR2 is YYEKEE (reference sequence). The CDR3 is 14 amino acids. Written as DNA, the CDR3 is TGTGCCAGCAGCTCCCCCGTTAGGGACAATGAGCAGTTCTTC. It encodes CASSSPVRDNEQFF.

This clonotype occurred many times. The chain carries TRBV7-2 and TRBJ1-1; 7 nucleotides line up with TRBD1. Unmatched junction bases numbered 10, after V lost 5 bases and J lost 1 base. Per germline, CDR1 SGHTA and CDR2 FQGNSA. The length of the CDR3 is 16 residues. DNA for the CDR3: TGTGCCAGCAGCCCGAGAACAGGGGCGACGAACACTGAAGCTTTCTTT. Protein product: CASSPRTGATNTEAFF.

This clonotype was found many times. The chain links TRBV25-1 to TRBJ2-2; D is perhaps TRBD1 or TRBD2 (5 bases each). The germline gives CDR1 MGHDK, CDR2 SYGVNS. V was shortened by 3 bases and J by 0 bases, with 11 bases between the two germline ends. This CDR3 spans 16 amino acids. The CDR3 DNA is TGTGCCAGCAGTGACTCCGGGACCGCGAACACCGGGGAGCTGTTTTTT. Protein product: CASSDSGTANTGELFF. Complete variable domain (other parts from reference TRBV25-1 and TRBJ2-2): EADIYQTPRYLVIGTGKKITLECSQTMGHDKMYWYQQDPGMELHLIHYSYGVNSTEKGDLSSESTVSRIRTEHFPLTLESARPSHTSQYLCASSDSGTANTGELFFGEGSRLTVL.

At least ten counts were recorded for this clonotype. The V call is TRBV20-1, the J call TRBJ1-6; the D gene is possibly TRBD1 (6 bases). Germline-derived CDR1 and CDR2 are DFQATT and SNEGSKA (reference sequence). The CDR3 consists of 13 residues. The V end lost 3 bases, the J end lost 6 bases, and 9 bases lay between the germline ends. This CDR3 is CSARDRINSPLHF. DNA for the CDR3: TGCAGTGCTAGGGACAGAATTAATTCACCCCTCCACTTT.

Ten or more counts support this clonotype. The rearrangement uses TRBV25-1 and TRBJ1-1, with 10 bases fitting TRBD1. The ends lost 4 bases at V and 10 bases at J; junction bases unmatched: 12. Germline values: CDR1 MGHDK, CDR2 SYGVNS. This CDR3 has 15 residues. As DNA, the CDR3 is TGTGCCAGCAGTGCTCCGCCGGGACAGGGGAAAAGAGCTTTCTTT. The encoded protein is CASSAPPGQGKRAFF.

This clonotype was counted many times. This chain connects TRBV28 to TRBJ2-3, with TRBD2 matching 12 bases. CDR1 and CDR2 (germline): MDHEN, SYDVKM. The CDR3 is made up of 16 amino acids. V lost 6 bases to trimming and J lost 5 bases; unmatched junction nucleotides: 9. CDR3 in DNA: TGTGCCAGCAGACCCCGGACTAGCGGGGAGTTAGATACGCAGTATTTT. It specifies CASRPRTSGELDTQYF.

This clonotype was observed at least ten times. The rearrangement joins TRBV10-3 to TRBJ2-1; 12 bases are a match to TRBD2. CDR3 length: 15 residues. V lost 7 bases to trimming and J lost 5 bases; unmatched junction nucleotides: 6. The germline V gene has CDR1 ENHRY and CDR2 SYGVKD. The CDR3 nucleotides read TGTGCCATCACTGAACTAGCGGGGGGAAACAATGAGCAGTTCTTC. It is translated as CAITELAGGNNEQFF.

The rearrangement joins TRBV20-1 to TRBJ1-2; TRBD1 agrees at 9 bases. Germline lookup yields CDR1 DFQATT and CDR2 SNEGSKA (reference sequence). V lost 7 bases to trimming and J lost 5 bases; unmatched junction nucleotides: 11. The CDR3 spans 14 residues. In DNA, the CDR3 is TGCAGTGACAGGGGGCCCGCCGGGGCTTATGGCTACACCTTC. Amino acid sequence: CSDRGPAGAYGYTF.